Each of the 18 T cell receptor beta chains below was sequenced from the same sample in a study of T cell responses to AZD1222 COVID-19 vaccine. TCRdb's table, derived via immunoSEQ multiplex PCR, lists solely in-frame clones and lacks some. The table lists approximately 150,000 clones, about 91% of them singletons. Specimen: peripheral blood, collected on day 0 of MenACWY control vaccination. These receptors all stem from an adult in good health.

CDR3 loop: CASSPRSGGYTF. The CDR3 region has the DNA TGTGCCAGCAGCCCCAGGTCGGGGGGCTACACCTTC. The chain is built from TRBV7-9 and TRBJ1-2; no clear D. The germline gives CDR1 SEHNR, CDR2 FQNEAQ (reference sequence). V lost 5 bases and J lost 8, with 12 bases in between. The CDR3 sequence is 12 residues long.

This chain uses TRBV5-5 with TRBJ1-4; 8 bases align to TRBD1. The V gene end was trimmed by 4 bases and the J gene end by 8 bases; junction bases not matched to a gene: 10. CDR1 SGHKS and CDR2 YYEKEE come from the germline V gene (reference sequence). The CDR3 length is 15 residues. The DNA of the CDR3 is TGTGCCAGCAGCCCGCAGGGGGCTGTATGGGAAAAACTGTTTTTT. Encoded protein: CASSPQGAVWEKLFF.

The rearrangement links TRBV12-3 or TRBV12-4 to TRBJ1-2; D not certain. This CDR3 is built from 13 residues. The germline V and J ends were trimmed by 5 bases and 2 bases, with 9 bases remaining between them. The CDR3, as DNA: TGTGCCAGCAGTCCGATACAGAACTATGGCTACACCTTC. Its translation: CASSPIQNYGYTF.

This clone was counted once. The rearrangement links TRBV19 to TRBJ1-1; TRBD1 is a possible D gene (5 bases). Germline CDR1 is LNHDA and CDR2 is SQIVND (reference sequence). The V gene lost 8 bases and the J gene lost 3 bases, with 13 bases spanning the gap. This CDR3 has 13 amino acids. The CDR3 DNA reads as TGTGCCAGTGGGGCGGGGAGGGACACTGAAGCTTTCTTT. The encoded protein is CASGAGRDTEAFF. The complete variable domain, with remaining parts taken from reference TRBV19 and TRBJ1-1, reads DGGITQSPKYLFRKEGQNVTLSCEQNLNHDAMYWYRQDPGQGLRLIYYSQIVNDFQKGDIAEGYSVSREKKESFPLTVTSAQKNPTAFYLCASGAGRDTEAFFGQGTRLTVV.

The chain carries TRBV18 and TRBJ2-1, with D tentatively TRBD1 (6 bases). This CDR3 has 13 residues. V lost 3 bases, J lost 15 bases, and 18 bases lay in between. Germline loops: CDR1 KGHSH, CDR2 LQKENI. CDR3 DNA sequence: TGTGCCAGCTCACCGTCGGGTCGACAGGATCTGTTCTTC. It is translated as CASSPSGRQDLFF.

This chain joins TRBV10-3 and TRBJ1-1, with D possibly TRBD1 on 6 matching bases. The CDR3 length is 15 residues. Trimming removed 0 bases from V and 11 bases from J, with 19 bases in between. CDR1 is ENHRY, CDR2 SYGVKD, per germline. CDR3 region: CAISESAGAGVAAFF. DNA of the CDR3: TGTGCCATCAGTGAGTCGGCGGGGGCCGGAGTTGCGGCTTTCTTT.

The chain employs TRBV21-1 and TRBJ1-1; TRBD1, the D gene given by the table, was not confirmed from the DNA. TRBV21-1 is a listed pseudogene. The CDR3 covers 15 residues. CDR3 DNA sequence: TGTGCCAGCACCTTGAGGGGGCAGGGAAACACTGAAGCTTTCTTT. It yields the protein CASTLRGQGNTEAFF.

This clone is a singleton in its sample. This chain connects TRBV6-5 to TRBJ1-5; D is possibly TRBD1 (6 bases). In germline, CDR1 is MNHEY, CDR2 SVGAGI. The CDR3 length is 15 residues. Trimming removed 6 bases at V and 2 bases at J, with 14 bases between. For the CDR3, the DNA is TGTGCCAGCAGGTCAGGGGATTTCGGCAATCAGCCCCAGCATTTT. Protein product: CASRSGDFGNQPQHF.

This chain connects TRBV19 to TRBJ2-7; D is undetermined. Trimming pared 4 bases from V and 2 bases from J, leaving 6 bases between. The CDR3 has 12 amino acids. The germline gives CDR1 LNHDA, CDR2 SQIVND (reference sequence). The chain's CDR3 is CASSTNPYEQYF. The DNA for the CDR3 is TGTGCCAGTAGTACAAACCCCTACGAGCAGTACTTC.

V gene TRBV7-8 combines with J gene TRBJ1-3; no firm D call. Germline V gene data show CDR1 as SGHVS and CDR2 as FQNEAQ. Trimming shortened V by 1 base and J by 4 bases, and 11 bases separated the two germline ends. The CDR3 has 15 amino acids. CDR3 protein: CASSLEGRSGNTIYF. CDR3 sequence (DNA): TGTGCCAGCAGCTTAGAGGGCAGATCCGGAAACACCATATATTTT. Full variable domain (missing parts from reference TRBV7-8 and TRBJ1-3): GAGVSQSPRYKVAKRGQDVALRCDPISGHVSLFWYQQALGQGPEFLTYFQNEAQLDKSGLPSDRFFAERPEGSVSTLKIQRTQQEDSAVYLCASSLEGRSGNTIYFGEGSWLTVV.

The chain has TRBV5-1 and TRBJ2-2; 9 bases match TRBD1. J gave up 7 bases and V 5 bases, and 6 bases lay outside the gene matches. This CDR3 comprises 14 residues. Germline V gene sequence: CDR1 SGHRS, CDR2 YFSETQ. In DNA form, the CDR3 reads TGCGCCAGCAGATTCACAGGGGGCGGCGGGGAGCTGTTTTTT. This encodes CASRFTGGGGELFF.

This rearrangement joins TRBV7-9 to TRBJ2-1; TRBD2 might be the D (5 bases). From germline, CDR1 is SEHNR and CDR2 FQNEAQ (reference sequence). There are 14 residues in the CDR3. The V end was cut by 0 bases, the J end by 6 bases, with 9 bases between. The CDR3 DNA reads as TGTGCCAGCAGCTTAGCCGCTAGCTCCAATGAGCAGTTCTTC. Amino acid sequence: CASSLAASSNEQFF.

The rearrangement links TRBV28 to TRBJ1-5; the D gene is possibly TRBD1 (5 bases). V shed 5 bases and J shed 1 base, with 12 bases lying between them. Germline CDR1 reads MDHEN; CDR2 reads SYDVKM. The CDR3 is 15 residues long. The CDR3 spells CASSHRKGSNQPQHF. The CDR3 nucleotides are TGTGCCAGCAGTCATCGAAAGGGGAGCAATCAGCCCCAGCATTTT.

V usage is TRBV5-5 and J usage is TRBJ1-2, with D unclear. V lost 0 bases and J 4 bases, leaving 10 bases between the germline ends. CDR3 size: 14 residues. Germline V lookup: CDR1 SGHKS, CDR2 YYEKEE (reference sequence). Here the CDR3 DNA reads TGTGCCAGCAGCTTGGTGTCGGGGAGCTATGGCTACACCTTC. It is translated as CASSLVSGSYGYTF.

V gene TRBV10-3 combines with J gene TRBJ2-1, with TRBD2 identical over 10 bases. CDR3 length: 15 residues. CDR1 and CDR2 from the germline V gene are ENHRY and SYGVKD. Trimming cost V 6 bases and J 3 bases; bases outside gene matches: 5. The CDR3 DNA reads TGTGCCATCAGATCACTAGCGGGGAACTACAATGAGCAGTTCTTC. Protein: CAIRSLAGNYNEQFF.

V is TRBV7-2 and J is TRBJ2-1, with D perhaps TRBD1 (6 bases). The germline V and J ends were trimmed by 6 bases and 4 bases, with 13 bases remaining between them. There are 14 residues in the CDR3. CDR1 and CDR2 (germline): SGHTA, FQGNSA. The CDR3 coding sequence is TGTGCCAGCAGGATGGGGGCCCGATACAATGAGCAGTTCTTC. Encoded protein: CASRMGARYNEQFF.

This chain uses TRBV6-2 or TRBV6-3 with TRBJ1-2; no definite D call. CDR1 is MNHEY, CDR2 SVGEGT, per germline. Trimming removed 0 bases at V and 7 bases at J, with 12 bases between. The CDR3 is made up of 14 amino acids. CDR3: CASSYSPRVVGYTF. Written as DNA, the CDR3 is TGTGCCAGCAGTTACTCGCCAAGGGTAGTTGGCTACACCTTC.

The rearrangement links TRBV28 to TRBJ2-7; no clear D. Germline CDR1 is MDHEN and CDR2 is SYDVKM. The CDR3 runs to 13 residues. The V end lost 3 bases, the J end lost 1 base, and 7 bases lay between the germline ends. In DNA, the CDR3 is TGTGCCAGCAGTTTGGGGAATTCCTACGAGCAGTACTTC. It is translated as CASSLGNSYEQYF. Variable domain in full (rest from reference TRBV28 and TRBJ2-7): DVKVTQSSRYLVKRTGEKVFLECVQDMDHENMFWYRQDPGLGLRLIYFSYDVKMKEKGDIPEGYSVSREKKERFSLILESASTNQTSMYLCASSLGNSYEQYFGPGTRLTVT.